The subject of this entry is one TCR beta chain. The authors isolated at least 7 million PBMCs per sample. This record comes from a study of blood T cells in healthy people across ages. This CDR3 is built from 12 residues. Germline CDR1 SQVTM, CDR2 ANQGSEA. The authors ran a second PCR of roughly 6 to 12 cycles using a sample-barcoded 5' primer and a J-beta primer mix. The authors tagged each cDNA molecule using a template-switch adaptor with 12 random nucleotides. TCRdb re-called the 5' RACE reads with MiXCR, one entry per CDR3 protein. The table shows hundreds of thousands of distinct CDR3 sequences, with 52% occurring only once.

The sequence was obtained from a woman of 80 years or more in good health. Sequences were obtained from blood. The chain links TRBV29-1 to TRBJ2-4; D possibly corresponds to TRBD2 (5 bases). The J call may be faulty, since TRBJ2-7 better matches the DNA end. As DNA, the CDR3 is TGCAGCGTTGAAGTCCTCGGGGACGAGCAGTACTTC. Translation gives CSVEVLGDEQYF.